This entry concerns a single TCR beta chain. What it binds is unknown. The V gene lost 1 base and the J gene lost 14 bases, with 15 bases spanning the gap. CDR3 size: 13 residues. Germline loops: CDR1 MGHRA, CDR2 YSYEKL. The sample belongs to a study of T cells after yellow fever vaccination. Findings and limits, study-wide: The booster response re-showed most primary clones: approximately 95% CD4, almost 90% CD8. The secondary response was weaker but peaked faster, day 5 versus 15. One caveat is that FACS-sorted repertoires could contain abundant clonotypes contaminating from the bulk population.

They built TCR cDNA with 5'RACE template switching, a step that put in a universal primer site and UMIs. TCRdb fed the 5' RACE reads into MiXCR, producing one record per CDR3 protein. Of 350,000 to 450,000 distinct CDR3 sequences listed, around 19% are singletons. The sample in question was PBMCs, obtained before the yellow fever booster vaccination. The chain carries TRBV4-1 and TRBJ2-1, with D tentatively TRBD1 (5 bases). The receptor was isolated from a man in his late teens or twenties who received the YFV17D yellow fever vaccine. Written as DNA, the CDR3 is TGCGCCAGCAGCCAAGCGGCGTCAGGGTCGGAGTTCTTC. This codes for CASSQAASGSEFF.